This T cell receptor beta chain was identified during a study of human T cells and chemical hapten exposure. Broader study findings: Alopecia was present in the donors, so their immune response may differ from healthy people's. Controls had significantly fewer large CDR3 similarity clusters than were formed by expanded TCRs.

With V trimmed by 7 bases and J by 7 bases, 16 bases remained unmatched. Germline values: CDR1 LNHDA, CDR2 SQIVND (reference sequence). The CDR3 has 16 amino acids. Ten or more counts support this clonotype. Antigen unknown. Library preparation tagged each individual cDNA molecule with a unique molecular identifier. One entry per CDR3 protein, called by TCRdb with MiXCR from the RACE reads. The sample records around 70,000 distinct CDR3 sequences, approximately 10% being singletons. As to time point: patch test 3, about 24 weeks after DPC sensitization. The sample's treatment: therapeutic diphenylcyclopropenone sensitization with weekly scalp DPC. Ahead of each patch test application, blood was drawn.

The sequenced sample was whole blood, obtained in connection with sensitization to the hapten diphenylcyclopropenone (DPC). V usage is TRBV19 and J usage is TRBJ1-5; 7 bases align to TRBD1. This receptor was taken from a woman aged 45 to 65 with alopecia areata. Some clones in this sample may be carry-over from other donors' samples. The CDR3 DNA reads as TGTGCCAGTACCCCTCACCGGACAGGATATTTCCAGCCCCAGCATTTT. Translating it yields CASTPHRTGYFQPQHF.